A single sample gave rise to the 5 T cell receptor beta chains below, sequenced in a study of blood T cell repertoires in COVID-19. Here immunoSEQ multiplex PCR was the method, and the copy in TCRdb shows in-frame clones only, minus some. This table has fewer than 300,000 clones, 84% appearing once. Sequenced: peripheral blood. The receptors here all came from a human donor in a cohort sampled during active COVID-19.

The V and J genes are TRBV10-2 and TRBJ2-1; 7 nucleotides match TRBD1. Per the germline V gene, CDR1 is WSHSY and CDR2 is SAAADI. This CDR3 is 14 amino acids long. V was pared by 7 bases and J by 5 bases, with 8 bases of the junction left unmatched. The CDR3 DNA follows: TGCGCCAGCAAGGTGGACAGGCCTAACAATGAGCAGTTCTTC. This codes for CASKVDRPNNEQFF.

This chain links TRBV6-5 with TRBJ2-7; 10 nucleotides align to TRBD2. CDR1 is MNHEY, CDR2 SVGAGI, per germline. The CDR3 spans 14 residues. Trimming at V came to 4 bases and at J to 6 bases, leaving 6 bases not matched to a gene. The CDR3 region is CASSFLAGDVEQYF. DNA of the CDR3: TGTGCCAGCAGTTTCCTAGCGGGGGACGTCGAGCAGTACTTC.

The chain couples TRBV9 to TRBJ2-7; 9 positions agree with TRBD2. Germline V lookup: CDR1 SGDLS, CDR2 YYNGEE. CDR3 size: 14 residues. V shed 0 bases and J 5 bases; nucleotides not matched to a gene: 3. DNA of the CDR3: TGTGCCAGCAGCGTAGGGGCGGGAGGGCACGAGCAGTACTTC. It is translated as CASSVGAGGHEQYF.

The chain is built from TRBV10-3 and TRBJ2-7; a possible D gene is TRBD1 (6 bases). V was shortened by 0 bases and J by 7 bases, with 13 bases between the two germline ends. From germline, CDR1 is ENHRY and CDR2 SYGVKD. The CDR3 is made up of 14 amino acids. The CDR3 reads CAISESTDRCEQYF. CDR3 nucleotide sequence: TGTGCCATCAGTGAGTCGACCGACAGGTGTGAGCAGTACTTC.

The CDR3 here is CASSYNEGATEAFF. As DNA, the CDR3 is TGTGCCAGCAGTTACAATGAAGGAGCCACTGAAGCTTTCTTT. The rearrangement uses TRBV6-5 and TRBJ1-1; D is uncertain. Germline V gene sequence: CDR1 MNHEY, CDR2 SVGAGI. Trimming removed 2 bases at V and 4 bases at J, with 11 bases between. The CDR3 is 14 residues long.